The T cell receptor beta chain under discussion was sequenced for a study of blood T cell repertoires in COVID-19. Study-level information: Acute-phase and convalescent COVID-19 samples originated in the United States, Italy and Spain. Sample material is recorded as cDNA or gDNA derived from T cells, B-cell-depleted T cells, or PBMCs.

Per the study methods: It was from reference gene primer amplification that nucleated cell counts were estimated. Profiling relied on immunoSEQ multiplex PCR, and the TCRdb table lists in-frame clones only, not all of them. That table supplies the V and J calls and clone size; D and trimming were determined from the DNA. There are 200,000 to 250,000 clones in the sample; roughly nine tenths occur only once, and under 6.5% lies in the top ten. Germline CDR1 and CDR2: SQVTM and ANQGSEA. The CDR3 covers 12 residues. V gave up 3 bases and J gave up 6 bases; unmatched junction bases: 4. This TCR derives from a man between 60 and 75 years old with acute or convalescent COVID-19. V is TRBV29-1 and J is TRBJ1-1, with TRBD1 identical over 7 bases. Sequences were obtained from peripheral blood. CDR3 residues: CSVEGQSPEAFF. As DNA, the CDR3 is TGCAGCGTTGAGGGACAGTCTCCTGAAGCTTTCTTT.